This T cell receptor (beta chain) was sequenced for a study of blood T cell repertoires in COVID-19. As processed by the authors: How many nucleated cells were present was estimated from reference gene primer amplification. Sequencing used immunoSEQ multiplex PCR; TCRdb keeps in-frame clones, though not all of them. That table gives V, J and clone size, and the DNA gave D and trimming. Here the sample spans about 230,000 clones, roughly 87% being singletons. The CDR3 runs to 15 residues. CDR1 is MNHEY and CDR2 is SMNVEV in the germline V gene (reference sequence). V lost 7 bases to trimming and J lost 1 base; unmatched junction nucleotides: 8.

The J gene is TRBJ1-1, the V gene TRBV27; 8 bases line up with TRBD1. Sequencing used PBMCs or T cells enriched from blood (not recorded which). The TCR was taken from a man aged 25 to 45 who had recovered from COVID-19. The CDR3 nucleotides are TGTGCCAGCAAGCTATCCGGGACAGGGAACACTGAAGCTTTCTTT. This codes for CASKLSGTGNTEAFF.